This passage covers 8 T cell receptor beta chains from one sample sequenced in a study of T cell responses to AZD1222 COVID-19 vaccine. This table comes from immunoSEQ multiplex PCR, and its TCRdb copy is limited to in-frame clones, with some not included. The table lists some 99,000 clones, about 88% of them singletons. The sample here was peripheral blood, taken 28 days after the second AZD1222 dose. The receptors were gathered from an adult who received the AZD1222 COVID-19 vaccine.

The chain recombines TRBV6-4 with TRBJ2-3; D call uncertain. This CDR3 contains 16 residues. Germline lookup yields CDR1 MRHNA and CDR2 SNTAGT. Trimming removed 0 bases from V and 1 base from J, with 11 bases in between. The CDR3 coding sequence is TGTGCCAGCAGTGACTCGACTTGGGCTCGCACAGATACGCAGTATTTT. Its protein product is CASSDSTWARTDTQYF.

The chain combines TRBV7-2 with TRBJ2-2; 11 nucleotides line up with TRBD1. Germline V lookup: CDR1 SGHTA, CDR2 FQGNSA. CDR3 length equals 14 residues. V was pared by 6 bases and J by 7 bases, with 4 bases of the junction left unmatched. The CDR3 loop is CASSRTGGSGELFF. CDR3 bases: TGTGCCAGCAGTCGGACAGGGGGCAGCGGGGAGCTGTTTTTT.

The chain uses TRBV27 and TRBJ1-1; TRBD1 is a possible D gene (6 bases). The CDR3 contains 14 residues. The germline V gene encodes CDR1 MNHEY and CDR2 SMNVEV (reference sequence). V was pared by 6 bases and J by 5 bases, with 16 bases between. The CDR3 loop reads CASRKQGSETEAFF. CDR3 nucleotides: TGTGCCAGCAGAAAACAGGGTTCGGAGACTGAAGCTTTCTTT.

This chain links TRBV28 with TRBJ2-3; D is perhaps TRBD1 or TRBD2 (5 bases each). Germline CDR1 MDHEN, CDR2 SYDVKM. The CDR3 length is 14 residues. The V gene lost 4 bases and the J gene lost 3 bases, with 11 bases spanning the gap. CDR3 loop: CASSSQGGTDTQYF. CDR3 sequence (DNA): TGTGCCAGCAGTTCCCAGGGCGGGACAGATACGCAGTATTTT.

The V gene is TRBV3-1 (or the pseudogene TRBV3-2), the J gene TRBJ2-1; TRBD2 matches 9 bases. Trimming removed 4 bases from V and 7 bases from J; junction bases left unmatched: 8. CDR1 and CDR2 (germline): LGHDT, YNNKEL (reference sequence). This CDR3 spans 15 amino acids. The CDR3 loop is CASSRRSGGYNEQFF. The CDR3 DNA follows: TGTGCCAGCAGCCGTAGAAGCGGGGGGTATAATGAGCAGTTCTTC.

A single count supports this clone. The chain has TRBV30 and TRBJ1-2, with D possibly TRBD1 on 6 matching bases. Between the trimmed V and J ends, which lost 0 bases and 8 bases, there was a span of 13 bases. Per the germline V gene, CDR1 is GTSNPN and CDR2 is SVGIG (reference sequence). The CDR3 loop spans 13 amino acids. DNA of the CDR3: TGTGCCTGGAGTGTCGGGGGGCACCGAGGCTACACCTTC. Translation: CAWSVGGHRGYTF. The whole variable domain, remainder taken from reference TRBV30 and TRBJ1-2, is SQTIHQWPATLVQPVGSPLSLECTVEGTSNPNLYWYRQAAGRGLQLLFYSVGIGQISSEVPQNLSASRPQDRQFILSSKKLLLSDSGFYLCAWSVGGHRGYTFGSGTRLTVV.

The chain links TRBV27 to TRBJ2-1, with D perhaps matching TRBD1 (5 bases). Per the germline V gene, CDR1 is MNHEY and CDR2 is SMNVEV (reference sequence). Trimming took 2 bases from V and 9 from J, leaving 5 bases between them. The length of the CDR3 is 11 residues. In nucleotides, the CDR3 is TGTGCCAGCAGTTTAAGGGGTGAGCAGTTCTTC. This codes for CASSLRGEQFF.

The chain uses TRBV5-1 and TRBJ2-1; 7 nucleotides align to TRBD2. The CDR3 loop spans 15 amino acids. The V segment lost 4 bases and the J segment 4 bases; nucleotides outside the gene matches: 8. CDR1 SGHRS and CDR2 YFSETQ come from the germline V gene. The CDR3 sequence: CASSVTSAIYNEQFF. The CDR3 nucleotides read TGCGCCAGCAGCGTTACTAGCGCGATTTACAATGAGCAGTTCTTC.